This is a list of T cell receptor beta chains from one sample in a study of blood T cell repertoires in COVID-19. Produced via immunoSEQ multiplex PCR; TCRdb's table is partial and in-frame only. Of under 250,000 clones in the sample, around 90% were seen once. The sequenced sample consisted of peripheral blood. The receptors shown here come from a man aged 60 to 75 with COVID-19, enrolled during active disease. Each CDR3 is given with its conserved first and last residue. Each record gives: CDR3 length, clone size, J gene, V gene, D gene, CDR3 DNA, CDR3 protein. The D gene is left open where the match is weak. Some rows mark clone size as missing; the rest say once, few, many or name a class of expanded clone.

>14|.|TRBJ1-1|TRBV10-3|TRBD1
TGTGCCATCAGAATGACAGGGTTGAACACTGAAGCTTTCTTT
CAIRMTGLNTEAFF
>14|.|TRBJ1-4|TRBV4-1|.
TGCGCCAGCAGCCAAGGGGCAGGTAATGAAAAACTGTTTTTT
CASSQGAGNEKLFF
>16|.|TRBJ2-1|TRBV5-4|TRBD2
TGTGCCAGCAGCCCACGGACTAGCGGGGACACTAGTGAGCAGTTCTTC
CASSPRTSGDTSEQFF
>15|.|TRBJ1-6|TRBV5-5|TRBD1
TGTGCCAGCAGCTTGGAGCCGGGACAGGGGAGGTCCCTCCACTTT
CASSLEPGQGRSLHF
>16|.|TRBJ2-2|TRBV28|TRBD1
TGTGCCAGCAGTCCCCGGAGGACAGGTACCACCGGGGAGCTGTTTTTT
CASSPRRTGTTGELFF
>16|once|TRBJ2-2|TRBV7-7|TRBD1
TGTGCTAGCAGCCGAGGGACAGGGGCTAGGACCGGGGAGCTGTTTTTT
CASSRGTGARTGELFF
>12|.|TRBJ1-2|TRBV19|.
TGTGCCAGTAGCTTCAGAAACTATGGCTACACCTTC
CASSFRNYGYTF
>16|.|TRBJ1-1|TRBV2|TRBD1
TGTGCCAGCAGGGGGACAGGGGGTGATATGAACACTGAAGCTTTCTTT
CASRGTGGDMNTEAFF
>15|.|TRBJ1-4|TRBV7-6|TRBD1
TGTGCCAGCAGTCCTAAGGGGACAGGGAAGGAAAAACTGTTTTTT
CASSPKGTGKEKLFF
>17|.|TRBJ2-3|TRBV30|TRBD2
TGTGCCTGGAGTGTAGGGCGGACTAGCGGGGGGACAGATACGCAGTATTTT
CAWSVGRTSGGTDTQYF
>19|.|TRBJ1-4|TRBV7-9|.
TGTGCCAGCAGCTTAGGTAGCGCTTCTCTGCGGCCCTCCCGGGAAAAACTGTTTTTT
CASSLGSASLRPSREKLFF
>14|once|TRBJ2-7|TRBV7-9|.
TGTGCCAGCAGCTTAGACCATCCGGTTGACGAGCAGTACTTC
CASSLDHPVDEQYF
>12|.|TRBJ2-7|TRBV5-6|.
TGTGCCAGCAGCCTGCAGGGATACGAGCAGTACTTC
CASSLQGYEQYF
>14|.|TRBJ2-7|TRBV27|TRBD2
TGTGCCAGCAGTTTAGGCCCGGGGGGGGACGAGCAGTACTTC
CASSLGPGGDEQYF
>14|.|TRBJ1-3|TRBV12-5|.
TGTGCTAGTGGCTCTACAGGAACTGGAAACACCATATATTTT
CASGSTGTGNTIYF
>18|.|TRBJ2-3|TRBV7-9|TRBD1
TGTGCCAGCAGCTTAGCCAAGGGGACAGCCCCGGGTACAGATACGCAGTATTTT
CASSLAKGTAPGTDTQYF
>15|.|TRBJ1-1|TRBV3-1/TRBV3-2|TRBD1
TGTGCCAGCAGCCCCTCGGACAGGGATAACACTGAAGCTTTCTTT
CASSPSDRDNTEAFF
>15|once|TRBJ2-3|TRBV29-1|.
TGCAGCGTCCTACAGGGGGCTAGCGGGTTAGATACGCAGTATTTT
CSVLQGASGLDTQYF
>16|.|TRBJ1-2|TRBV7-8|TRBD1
TGTGCCAGCAGCCCGCCCGGCCCGGACAGGGCCCTTGGCTACACCTTC
CASSPPGPDRALGYTF
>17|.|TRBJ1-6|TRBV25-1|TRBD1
TGTGCCAGCAGTCTGAGTCAGGGGGGCTCCTATAATTCACCCCTCCACTTT
CASSLSQGGSYNSPLHF
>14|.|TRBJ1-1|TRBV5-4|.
TGTGCCAGCAGCTTGGACTGGAGGAACACTGAAGCTTTCTTT
CASSLDWRNTEAFF
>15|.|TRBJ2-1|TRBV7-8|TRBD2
TGTGCCAGCAGCTTAAGCGGGGGGGCCATCGGTGAGCAGTTCTTC
CASSLSGGAIGEQFF
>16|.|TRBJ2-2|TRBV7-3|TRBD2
TGTGCCAGCAGCCCCGGGGGGGTAAGGAACACCGGGGAGCTGTTTTTT
CASSPGGVRNTGELFF
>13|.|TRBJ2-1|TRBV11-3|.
TGTGCCAGCAGCGTGGGACAATACAATGAGCAGTTCTTC
CASSVGQYNEQFF
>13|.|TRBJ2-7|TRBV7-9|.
TGTGCCAGCAACCAAGACGGACTGGGGGAGCAGTACTTC
CASNQDGLGEQYF
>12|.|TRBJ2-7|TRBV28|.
TGTGCCAGCAATGCAGGGTTCTACGAGCAGTACTTC
CASNAGFYEQYF
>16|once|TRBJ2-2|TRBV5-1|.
TGCGCCAGCAGCTCAGGGGCCCGATCGGTAACCGGGGAGCTGTTTTTT
CASSSGARSVTGELFF
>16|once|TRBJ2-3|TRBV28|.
TGTGCCAGCAGCCTAACGACAGGATCTCTCAGGGATACGCAGTATTTT
CASSLTTGSLRDTQYF
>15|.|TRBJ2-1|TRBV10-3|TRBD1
TGTGCCATCGGTGGACAGGGATTGTCTGGCAATGAGCAGTTCTTC
CAIGGQGLSGNEQFF